This TCR beta chain comes out of a study of shared clonotypes between healthy human individuals. Findings and limits, study-wide: Clonotype sharing across four donors was observed for approximately 5% of naive CD4 clonotypes.

Germline loops: CDR1 SEHNR, CDR2 FQNEAQ (reference sequence). The CDR3 extends over 11 amino acids. Trimming removed 6 bases from V and 3 bases from J, with 3 bases in between. It was at deep level that the assay was run. Measured with immunoSEQ multiplex PCR; TCRdb has only the in-frame clones, and not every one. Of about 2.1 million clones listed, around 95% were seen once; the top ten hold approximately 1.6%. The naive CD8 subset, CD45RO-negative cells positively selected for CCR7, excluded terminally differentiated effector memory CD45RA+ cells. Within Nashville, Tennessee resided all donors, each a Caucasian adult. In its sample, this clone was seen once. Antigen specificity is unknown.

The J gene is TRBJ2-1, the V gene TRBV7-9; D is ambiguous. What was sequenced was naive CD8+ T cells from PBMCs. This TCR was recovered from a man between 18 and 29 years old in good health. Some clones in this sample may be carry-over from other donors' samples. This CDR3 reads CASRIYNEQFF. In nucleotides, the CDR3 is TGTGCCAGCAGAATCTACAATGAGCAGTTCTTC.